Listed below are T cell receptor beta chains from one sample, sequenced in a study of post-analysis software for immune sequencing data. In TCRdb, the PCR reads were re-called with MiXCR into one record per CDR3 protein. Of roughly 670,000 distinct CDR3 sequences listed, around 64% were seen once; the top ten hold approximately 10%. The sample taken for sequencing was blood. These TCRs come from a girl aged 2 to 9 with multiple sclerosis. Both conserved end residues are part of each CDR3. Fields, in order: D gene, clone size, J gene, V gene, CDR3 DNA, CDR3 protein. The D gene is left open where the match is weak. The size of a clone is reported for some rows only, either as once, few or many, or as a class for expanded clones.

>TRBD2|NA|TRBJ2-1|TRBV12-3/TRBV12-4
TGTGCCAGCAGGGGGGGGCTAGCGGGCAGATCCTACAATGAGCAGTTCTTC
CASRGGLAGRSYNEQFF
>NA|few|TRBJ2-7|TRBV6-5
TGTGCCAGCAGTTACTCGGTCAGCCTCCGAAGGCACGAGCAGTACTTC
CASSYSVSLRRHEQYF
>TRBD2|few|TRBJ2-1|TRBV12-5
TGTGCTAGTGGTTTGCCAAGACTAGCGGGAGGGCCTCGGAATGAGCAGTTCTTC
CASGLPRLAGGPRNEQFF
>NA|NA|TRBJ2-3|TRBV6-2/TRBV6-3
TGTGCCAGCAGTTATCTGGTCTCCGTCACAGATACGCAGTATTTT
CASSYLVSVTDTQYF
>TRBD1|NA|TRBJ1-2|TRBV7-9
TGTGCCAGCAGCTCGGCCGGGACAGGGAACGGCTACACCTTC
CASSSAGTGNGYTF
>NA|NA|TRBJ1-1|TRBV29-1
TGCAGCGCCGCACCCGTTCGAGGTCCGAACACTGAAGCTTTCTTT
CSAAPVRGPNTEAFF
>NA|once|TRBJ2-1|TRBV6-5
TGTGCCAGCAGTTCCTTCAGAGACGTGCCGGGAGACAATGAGCAGTTCTTC
CASSSFRDVPGDNEQFF
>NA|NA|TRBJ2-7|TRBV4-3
TGCGCCAGCAGCCAATCGGGACCTCAGGGCGGGGCGCGTTCCGAGCAGTACTTC
CASSQSGPQGGARSEQYF
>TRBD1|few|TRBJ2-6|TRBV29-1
TGCAGCGTGGGACAGGGTCAATCTGGGGCCAACGTCCTGACTTTC
CSVGQGQSGANVLTF
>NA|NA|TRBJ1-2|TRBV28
TGTGCCAGCAGTTCCGACAGCTCTGGCTACACCTTC
CASSSDSSGYTF
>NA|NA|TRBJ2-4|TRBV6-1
TGTGTCAGCAGTGAAGCAAATATAGCCAAAAACATTCAGTACTTC
CVSSEANIAKNIQYF
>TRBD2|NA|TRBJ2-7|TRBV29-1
TGCAGCGTTGCCGGGACTAGCGGGTTCTACGAGCAGTACTTC
CSVAGTSGFYEQYF
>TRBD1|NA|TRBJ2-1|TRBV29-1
TGCAGCGTTGGTGGTCAGGGGGTGGTCAATGAGCAGTTCTTC
CSVGGQGVVNEQFF
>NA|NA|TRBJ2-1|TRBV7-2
TGTGCCAGCAGCCTTGGTACACTAGCAAGTGAGCAGTTCTTC
CASSLGTLASEQFF
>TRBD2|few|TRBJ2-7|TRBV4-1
TGCGCCAGCAGCCAAGAACTAGCGGGAGTCGAGCAGTACTTC
CASSQELAGVEQYF
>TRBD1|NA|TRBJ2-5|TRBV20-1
TGCAGTGCTAGAGGTTGGGACAGCCAAGAGACCCGGTACTTC
CSARGWDSQETRYF
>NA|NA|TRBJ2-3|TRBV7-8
TGTGCCAGCCGGCGTTTCAACGTCGGCGCAGATACGCAGTATTTT
CASRRFNVGADTQYF
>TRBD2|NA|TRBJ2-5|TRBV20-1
TGCAGTGGGGAGCTAGCGGGGGGAGATGGGGAGACCCAGTACTTC
CSGELAGGDGETQYF
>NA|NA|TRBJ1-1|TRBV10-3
TGTGCCATCAGTGAGTCTCTTAGAACTATGAACACTGAAGCTTTCTTT
CAISESLRTMNTEAFF
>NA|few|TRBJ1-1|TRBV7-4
TGTGCCAGCGTGGGGAACACTGAAGCTTTCTTT
CASVGNTEAFF
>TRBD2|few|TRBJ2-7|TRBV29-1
TGCAGCGTTCCGGGGGGTCCCTACGAGCAGTACTTC
CSVPGGPYEQYF
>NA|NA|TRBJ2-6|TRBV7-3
TGTGCCAGCAGCTTAGCGAGCTCTGGGGCCAACGTCCTGACTTTC
CASSLASSGANVLTF
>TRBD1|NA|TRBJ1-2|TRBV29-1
TGCAGCCCCGACCCGGGACAGGGGGCGCGGGGCTATGGCTACACCTTC
CSPDPGQGARGYGYTF
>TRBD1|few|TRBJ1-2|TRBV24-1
TGTGCCACCAGTGATCCGACAGGGAGAGGCTACACCTTC
CATSDPTGRGYTF
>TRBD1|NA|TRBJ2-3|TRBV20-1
TGCAGTGCCACCCCCAGCAGGGGACAGGGCCGGGGAGATACGCAGTATTTT
CSATPSRGQGRGDTQYF
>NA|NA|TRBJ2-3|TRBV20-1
TGCAGTGCTCCCCGGCGGGGGCGGGCAGATACGCAGTATTTT
CSAPRRGRADTQYF
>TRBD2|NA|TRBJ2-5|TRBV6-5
TGTGCCAGCAGTCCCCAGGGACTAGGTGGGGAGACCCAGTACTTC
CASSPQGLGGETQYF
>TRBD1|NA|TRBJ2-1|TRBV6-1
TGTGCCAGCAGCCTCTTCTGGGGTGGGGCAGGGGGCCAGGTTGAGCAGTTCTTC
CASSLFWGGAGGQVEQFF
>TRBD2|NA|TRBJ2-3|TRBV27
TGTGCCAGCAGTCCTCGACTAGCGGGAGTAGATACGCAGTATTTT
CASSPRLAGVDTQYF